Listed below are T cell receptor beta chains from one sample, sequenced in a study of identical twins. MiXCR, applied by TCRdb to the 5' RACE reads, yields one record per CDR3 protein. The sample carries 140,000 to 150,000 distinct CDR3 sequences, roughly 3.5% recorded once. Sequencing input: memory T cells sorted from blood. These receptors came from a man between 18 and 29 years old in good health. CDR3s include the opening cysteine and the closing phenylalanine or tryptophan.

CDR3 protein: CASAHGFDEQYF
J gene: TRBJ2-7
V gene: TRBV14

CDR3 protein: CASSLASFSAPGSNQPQHF
J gene: TRBJ1-5
V gene: TRBV12-3/TRBV12-4

CDR3 protein: CASLGETQYF
J gene: TRBJ2-5
V gene: TRBV28

CDR3 protein: CASSPTRDSLVTDTQYF
J gene: TRBJ2-3
V gene: TRBV12-3/TRBV12-4

CDR3 protein: CASSLSFTDTQYF
J gene: TRBJ2-3
V gene: TRBV7-9

CDR3 protein: CASSQVGQRGNTGELFF
J gene: TRBJ2-2
V gene: TRBV4-3

CDR3 protein: CASSRLGSGTSGRETQYF
J gene: TRBJ2-5
V gene: TRBV5-1

CDR3 protein: CSAISSGRGSDTQYF
J gene: TRBJ2-3
V gene: TRBV20-1

CDR3 protein: CASSRQGRQPQHF
J gene: TRBJ1-5
V gene: TRBV12-3/TRBV12-4

CDR3 protein: CASSSISLSSYNEQFF
J gene: TRBJ2-1
V gene: TRBV2

CDR3 protein: CASSLLPGGRNTEAFF
J gene: TRBJ1-1
V gene: TRBV7-2

CDR3 protein: CSAKPRTGWNTEAFF
J gene: TRBJ1-1
V gene: TRBV20-1

CDR3 protein: CASSPKVGGFTGELFF
J gene: TRBJ2-2
V gene: TRBV18

CDR3 protein: CSARVPRGHYEQYF
J gene: TRBJ2-7
V gene: TRBV20-1

CDR3 protein: CATSDTTSGNSYEQYF
J gene: TRBJ2-7
V gene: TRBV24-1

CDR3 protein: CATSETGTANQPQHF
J gene: TRBJ1-5
V gene: TRBV24-1

CDR3 protein: CASSGGTEAFF
J gene: TRBJ1-1
V gene: TRBV28

CDR3 protein: CASGNRGRQETQYF
J gene: TRBJ2-5
V gene: TRBV11-2

CDR3 protein: CASMPAVISYEQYF
J gene: TRBJ2-7
V gene: TRBV6-1

CDR3 protein: CSPIGGTDTQYF
J gene: TRBJ2-3
V gene: TRBV20-1

CDR3 protein: CASSRGTGDGYTF
J gene: TRBJ1-2
V gene: TRBV4-3

CDR3 protein: CATSRAAGELEQFF
J gene: TRBJ2-1
V gene: TRBV15

CDR3 protein: CASSLGPEVAGELFF
J gene: TRBJ2-2
V gene: TRBV5-1

CDR3 protein: CASSRQYQETQYF
J gene: TRBJ2-5
V gene: TRBV27

CDR3 protein: CASRHGANTGELFF
J gene: TRBJ2-2
V gene: TRBV12-3/TRBV12-4

CDR3 protein: CASTQGWNSPLHF
J gene: TRBJ1-6
V gene: TRBV12-3/TRBV12-4

CDR3 protein: CASSPGQAFSGNTIYF
J gene: TRBJ1-3
V gene: TRBV11-3